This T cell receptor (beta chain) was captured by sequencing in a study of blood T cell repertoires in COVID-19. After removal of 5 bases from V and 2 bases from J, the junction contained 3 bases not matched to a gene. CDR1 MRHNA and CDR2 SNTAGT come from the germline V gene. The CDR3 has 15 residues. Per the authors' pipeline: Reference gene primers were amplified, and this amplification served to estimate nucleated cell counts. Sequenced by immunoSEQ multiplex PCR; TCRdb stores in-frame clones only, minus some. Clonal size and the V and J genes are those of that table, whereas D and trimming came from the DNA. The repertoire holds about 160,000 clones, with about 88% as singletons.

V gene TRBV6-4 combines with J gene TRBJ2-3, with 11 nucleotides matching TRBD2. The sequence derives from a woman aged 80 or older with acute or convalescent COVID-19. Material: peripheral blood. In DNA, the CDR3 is TGTGCCAGCAGTCTACTAGCGGGGGCCACAGATACGCAGTATTTT. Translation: CASSLLAGATDTQYF.